These T cell receptor beta chains were read from a single sample in a study of identical twins. TCRdb used MiXCR to reprocess the 5' RACE reads, holding one entry per CDR3 protein. Among 450,000 or so distinct CDR3 sequences, 14% were seen once, and the ten largest hold around 0.52%. This sample also appeared in a second study, on yellow fever vaccine responses in identical twins.

Sequencing was carried out using CD4+ T cells sorted from blood. The receptors come from a woman under 30 in good health. CDR3s include the opening cysteine and the closing phenylalanine or tryptophan. The D gene is left open where the match is weak. Some rows have no size entry. The others give once, few or many, or a class for an expanded clone.

TRBV20-1	NA	NA	TRBJ2-1	TGCAGTGCTAGTGGCGGGATGAGAGTCTACAATGAGCAGTTCTTC	CSASGGMRVYNEQFF
TRBV20-1	TRBD2	few	TRBJ2-1	TGCAGTGCTATCGGGACTAGCGGGAGGGGAGAGCAGTTCTTC	CSAIGTSGRGEQFF
TRBV3-1	TRBD2	NA	TRBJ2-7	TGTGCCAGCAGCCCCTTTAGCGGGGGGGGGTACGAGCAGTACTTC	CASSPFSGGGYEQYF
TRBV10-3	TRBD2	NA	TRBJ2-1	TGTGCCATCAGAGAATTAGCGGGAGTCACGAATGAGCAGTTCTTC	CAIRELAGVTNEQFF
TRBV27	NA	NA	TRBJ2-1	TGTGCCAGCAGTTTAGGGCCTGAATGGGGCAATGAGCAGTTCTTC	CASSLGPEWGNEQFF
TRBV6-2/TRBV6-3	TRBD2	few	TRBJ2-1	TGTGCCAGCAGTTTCCTCCTAGCGGTCAGCGACAATGAGCAGTTCTTC	CASSFLLAVSDNEQFF
TRBV12-3/TRBV12-4	TRBD2	few	TRBJ2-3	TGTGCCAGCAGTCCGCAGACTAGCTACACAGATACGCAGTATTTT	CASSPQTSYTDTQYF
TRBV6-2/TRBV6-3	NA	NA	TRBJ1-5	TGTGCCAGCCGGGACATATACAATCAGCCCCAGCATTTT	CASRDIYNQPQHF
TRBV29-1	NA	NA	TRBJ2-7	TGCAGCGTTAAGATCTTTATGGGTTTCAACGAGCAGTACTTC	CSVKIFMGFNEQYF
TRBV2	NA	few	TRBJ2-1	TGTGCCAGCACCCTGGGGGCTCTCCTGTACAATGAGCAGTTCTTC	CASTLGALLYNEQFF
TRBV28	NA	once	TRBJ2-5	TGTGCCAGCAGATTCCAGGGAACCCAAGAGACCCAGTACTTC	CASRFQGTQETQYF
TRBV29-1	NA	NA	TRBJ2-6	TGCAGCGTTTGGGGGTTTGGGGCCAACGTCCTGACTTTC	CSVWGFGANVLTF
TRBV12-3/TRBV12-4	TRBD1	NA	TRBJ1-6	TGTGCCAGCAGTTCCATAGGACAGGGGGCGAATAATTCACCCCTCCACTTT	CASSSIGQGANNSPLHF
TRBV5-1	TRBD2	NA	TRBJ2-1	TGCGCCAGCAGCTTGGTACTAGCGGGAGCGGAAAATGAGCAGTTCTTC	CASSLVLAGAENEQFF
TRBV7-2	TRBD2	once	TRBJ2-7	TGTGCCAGCAGCGAGACTAGCGGAACCTCCTACGAGCAGTACTTC	CASSETSGTSYEQYF
TRBV5-1	TRBD2	few	TRBJ2-7	TGCGCCAGCAGCTTGGACCCTAGCGGGGGAATCTACGAGCAGTACTTC	CASSLDPSGGIYEQYF
TRBV18	NA	NA	TRBJ2-5	TGTGCCAGCTCGCCCTTCGAGGGAGAGACCCAGTACTTC	CASSPFEGETQYF
TRBV9	NA	NA	TRBJ2-1	TGTGCCAGCAGCGTTGGGTCCCTCGAGACAGGTGAGCAGTTCTTC	CASSVGSLETGEQFF
TRBV3-1	NA	few	TRBJ1-3	TGTGCCAGCTCGATGGAGGACACCATATATTTT	CASSMEDTIYF
TRBV6-1	NA	few	TRBJ2-7	TGTGCCAGCACCCGCCTGGTCAGGGGTAAGGGGACCTACGAGCAGTACTTC	CASTRLVRGKGTYEQYF
TRBV24-1	NA	NA	TRBJ2-3	TGTGCCACCAGTGATTGGTCCGAAGCAGATACGCAGTATTTT	CATSDWSEADTQYF
TRBV5-8	TRBD2	NA	TRBJ2-2	TGTGCCAGCAGCTTTTCAGCGGGGGTTAACACCGGGGAGCTGTTTTTT	CASSFSAGVNTGELFF
TRBV6-2/TRBV6-3	NA	few	TRBJ1-5	TGTGCCAGCAGTTACTCGCTTCAGGGCCATCAGCCCCAGCATTTT	CASSYSLQGHQPQHF
TRBV7-2	TRBD1	many	TRBJ2-7	TGTGCCAGCAGCTCCTCAGGGGGCTACGAGCAGTACTTC	CASSSSGGYEQYF
TRBV28	NA	few	TRBJ2-1	TGTGCCAGCAGTTTAGAGGGGACCTACAATGAGCAGTTCTTC	CASSLEGTYNEQFF
TRBV20-1	TRBD2	few	TRBJ2-7	TGCAGTGGCACGTTGGCGGGAGGGCCGGACGAGCAGTACTTC	CSGTLAGGPDEQYF
TRBV20-1	TRBD2	once	TRBJ2-3	TGCAGTGCTAAACTAGCGGGGACCACAGATACGCAGTATTTT	CSAKLAGTTDTQYF
TRBV5-1	NA	NA	TRBJ2-7	TGCGCCAGCAGCTACACCTTAGGCCCCTACGAGCAGTACTTC	CASSYTLGPYEQYF
TRBV20-1	NA	few	TRBJ1-1	TGCAGTGCTACACGGGTTACCACTGAAGCTTTCTTT	CSATRVTTEAFF
TRBV6-5	TRBD1	few	TRBJ1-1	TGTGCCAGCAGTTACTCGATCACAGGGGCTCACAACACTGAAGCTTTCTTT	CASSYSITGAHNTEAFF
TRBV5-1	TRBD1	NA	TRBJ2-5	TGCGCCAGCAGCGCTGGGACAGGGGGGGTAGAGACCCAGTACTTC	CASSAGTGGVETQYF
TRBV4-2	NA	NA	TRBJ1-1	TGTGCCAGCAGCCAAGTCCAATACGGCGAAGACAACGGGGGTGAAGCTTTCTTT	CASSQVQYGEDNGGEAFF
TRBV11-2	NA	NA	TRBJ2-2	TGTGCCAGCAGTCCTTGGGGGGGGCCCGGGGAGCTGTTTTTT	CASSPWGGPGELFF
TRBV11-3	TRBD2	NA	TRBJ2-1	TGTGCCAGCAGCTTAGCCCAAGCGGGGGGATCCTACAATGAGCAGTTCTTC	CASSLAQAGGSYNEQFF
TRBV28	NA	NA	TRBJ2-1	TGTGCCAGCAGTTATAACGGCGTATACTCCTACAATGAGCAGTTCTTC	CASSYNGVYSYNEQFF
TRBV28	NA	few	TRBJ2-5	TGTGCCAGCAGAAAGGACAGCAAAGGGTGGAGAGAGACCCAGTACTTC	CASRKDSKGWRETQYF
TRBV20-1	TRBD1	few	TRBJ2-1	TGCAGTGCCGTTGACAGGGGGTTAGTGAACAATGAGCAGTTCTTC	CSAVDRGLVNNEQFF
TRBV29-1	TRBD1	NA	TRBJ2-2	TGCAGCGTCCGACCAGGGGGTACCGGGGAGCTGTTTTTT	CSVRPGGTGELFF
TRBV28	NA	NA	TRBJ2-7	TGTGCCAGCCTATCATTCGGGAACGAGCAGTACTTC	CASLSFGNEQYF
TRBV6-1	TRBD1	few	TRBJ2-5	TGTGCCAGCAGCCCATTAGGGACAGGGGCAGAGACCCAGTACTTC	CASSPLGTGAETQYF
TRBV27	NA	many	TRBJ1-2	TGTGCCAGCAGTTTATCAGGACCGTATGGCTACACCTTC	CASSLSGPYGYTF
TRBV11-3	NA	few	TRBJ2-5	TGTGCCAGCAGCTTAGAAGGGGTGGAGACCCAGTACTTC	CASSLEGVETQYF
TRBV2	NA	many	TRBJ2-1	TGTGCCAGCAGCGCCTCCCAGGGAGATTTTAATGAGCAGTTCTTC	CASSASQGDFNEQFF
TRBV7-8	TRBD1	NA	TRBJ2-4	TGTGCCAGCAGCTTACAGGGGGCCTTAGCCAAAAACATTCAGTACTTC	CASSLQGALAKNIQYF
TRBV7-9	TRBD1	few	TRBJ2-4	TGTGCCAGCAGCTTAGCGACAGGGGCCAAAAACATTCAGTACTTC	CASSLATGAKNIQYF
TRBV10-3	NA	few	TRBJ1-3	TGTGCCATCAGTGATACAGGGAAATTCGGAAACACCATATATTTT	CAISDTGKFGNTIYF
TRBV7-2	NA	few	TRBJ2-1	TGTGCCAGCAGCAAAGACGGAAGGGGTTACAATGAGCAGTTCTTC	CASSKDGRGYNEQFF
TRBV6-2/TRBV6-3	NA	NA	TRBJ1-1	TGTGCCAGCAGTTGGCAGACTAACACTGAAGCTTTCTTT	CASSWQTNTEAFF
TRBV4-2	NA	many	TRBJ2-2	TGTGCCAGCAGCCAGAGCGGCAACGGGGAGCTGTTTTTT	CASSQSGNGELFF
TRBV5-6	TRBD2	NA	TRBJ2-3	TGTGCCAGCAGCCTCCAGGGTGCGGGAGTCGGTACGCAGTATTTT	CASSLQGAGVGTQYF
TRBV12-3/TRBV12-4	NA	few	TRBJ2-7	TGTGCCAGCAGTCGCTCCGTGGAGCAGTACTTC	CASSRSVEQYF
TRBV12-3/TRBV12-4	NA	many	TRBJ1-2	TGTGCCAGCAGACAGCAGACAGTTGATGGCTACACCTTC	CASRQQTVDGYTF
TRBV3-1	TRBD2	NA	TRBJ2-7	TGTGCCAGCAGCCGTCGACTAGCGGGGGGGACCTACGAGCAGTACTTC	CASSRRLAGGTYEQYF
TRBV20-1	TRBD2	few	TRBJ2-5	TGCAGTGCTCATAGAGCGGGAGGGGAGACCCAGTACTTC	CSAHRAGGETQYF
TRBV7-9	TRBD2	NA	TRBJ2-7	TGTGCCAGCAGCCCAATAGCGGGGACCTACGAGCAGTACTTC	CASSPIAGTYEQYF
TRBV7-7	NA	NA	TRBJ2-2	TGTGCTAGCAGCTTACGCGGACGGTCCGGGGAGCTGTTTTTT	CASSLRGRSGELFF
TRBV20-1	TRBD2	NA	TRBJ2-5	TGCAGTGCTAGAGGGTCTAGCGGGGCCTCGAGGACCCAGTACTTC	CSARGSSGASRTQYF